This TCR beta chain was retrieved from a study of cytomegalovirus exposure and HLA in healthy donors. This clone showed up just a few times. Its antigen is as yet unknown. PCR was performed using 60 Vbeta and 13 Jbeta primers. The method was immunoSEQ multiplex PCR; TCRdb's version includes in-frame clones alone and lacks a portion of them. The top ten clones hold approximately 1.1% of a sample with around 140,000 clones, approximately 79% of them seen once. Study-wide findings and caveats: An apparent linkage of common viral pathogens to several of the most significant clusters emerged in a later analysis.

With V trimmed by 4 bases and J by 7 bases, 5 bases remained unmatched. The CDR3 is 13 residues long. Germline CDR1 and CDR2: SGHRS and YFSETQ. The sample taken for sequencing was PBMCs. The chain joins TRBV5-1 to TRBJ2-7, with TRBD2 matching over 10 bases. This TCR came from a male donor in good health and CMV-seronegative. CDR3 in amino acids: CASSGGLAWEQYF. The CDR3, as DNA: TGCGCCAGCAGCGGGGGACTAGCGTGGGAGCAGTACTTC. Drawing the rest from reference TRBV5-1 and TRBJ2-7, the complete variable domain is KAGVTQTPRYLIKTRGQQVTLSCSPISGHRSVSWYQQTPGQGLQFLFEYFSETQRNKGNFPGRFSGRQFSNSRSEMNVSTLELGDSALYLCASSGGLAWEQYFGPGTRLTVT.